The text below deals with one TCR beta chain. The antigen is unknown. This sample is part of a study of post-analysis software for immune sequencing data. In germline, CDR1 is ENHRY, CDR2 SYGVKD. V was clipped by 10 bases and J by 1 base, with 17 bases between them. The CDR3 runs 14 residues. General study findings and limits: Controls had lower frequencies than patients of four or five TRBV segments, which included TRBV5-6, TRBV5-1 and TRBV20-1.

Carried by the TCR beta cDNA libraries were unique molecular identifiers. Researchers reported roughly 0.5 million cDNA molecules coming from approximately 1 to 10 million T cells. TCRdb re-derived calls from the PCR reads in MiXCR, one entry per CDR3 protein. The sample holds roughly 620,000 distinct CDR3 sequences, about 40% seen once. V is TRBV10-3 and J is TRBJ2-7; perhaps D is TRBD1 or TRBD2 (6 bases each). This TCR was recovered from a girl between 10 and 17 years old with multiple sclerosis. Input material: blood. CDR3 sequence: CATTGRQESYEQYF. CDR3 nucleotides: TGTGCCACCACCGGGAGACAGGAATCCTACGAGCAGTACTTC.